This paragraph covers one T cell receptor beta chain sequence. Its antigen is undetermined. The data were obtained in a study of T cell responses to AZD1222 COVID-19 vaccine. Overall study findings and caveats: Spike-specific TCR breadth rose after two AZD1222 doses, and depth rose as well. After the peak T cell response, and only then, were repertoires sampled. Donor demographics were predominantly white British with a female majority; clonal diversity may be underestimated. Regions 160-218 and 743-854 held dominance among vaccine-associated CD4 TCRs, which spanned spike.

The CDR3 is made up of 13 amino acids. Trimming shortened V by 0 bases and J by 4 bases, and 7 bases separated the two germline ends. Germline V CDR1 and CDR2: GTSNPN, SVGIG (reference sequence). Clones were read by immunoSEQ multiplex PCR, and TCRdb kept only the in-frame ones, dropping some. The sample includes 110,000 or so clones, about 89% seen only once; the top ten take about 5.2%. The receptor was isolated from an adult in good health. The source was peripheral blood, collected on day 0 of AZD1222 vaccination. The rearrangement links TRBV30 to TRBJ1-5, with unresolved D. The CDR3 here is CAWSVTQNQPQHF. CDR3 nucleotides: TGTGCCTGGAGTGTAACCCAGAATCAGCCCCAGCATTTT.